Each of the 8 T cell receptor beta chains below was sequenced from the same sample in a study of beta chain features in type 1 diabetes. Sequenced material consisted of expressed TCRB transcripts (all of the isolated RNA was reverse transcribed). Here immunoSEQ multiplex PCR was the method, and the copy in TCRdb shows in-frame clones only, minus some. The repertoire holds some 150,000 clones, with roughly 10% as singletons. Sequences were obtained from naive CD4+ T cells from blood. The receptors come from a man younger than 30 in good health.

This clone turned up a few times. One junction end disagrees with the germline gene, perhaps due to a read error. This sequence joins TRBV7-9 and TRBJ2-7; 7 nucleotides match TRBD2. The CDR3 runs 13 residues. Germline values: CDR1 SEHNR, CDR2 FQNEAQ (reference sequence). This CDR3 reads CASSLALVGGVRF. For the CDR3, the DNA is TGTGCCAGCAGCTTAGCCCTGGTGGGGGGGGTACGCTTC.

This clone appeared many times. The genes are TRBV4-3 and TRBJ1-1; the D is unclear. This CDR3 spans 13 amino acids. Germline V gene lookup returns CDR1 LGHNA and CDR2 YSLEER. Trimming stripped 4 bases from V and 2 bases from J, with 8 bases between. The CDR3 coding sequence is TGCGCCAGCAGCCTCAAGAGAAACACTGAAGCTTTCTTT. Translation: CASSLKRNTEAFF.

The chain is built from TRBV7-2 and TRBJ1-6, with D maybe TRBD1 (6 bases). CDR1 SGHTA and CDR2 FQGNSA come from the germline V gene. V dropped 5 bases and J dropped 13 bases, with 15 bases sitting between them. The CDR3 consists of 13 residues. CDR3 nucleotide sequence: TGTGCCAGCAGCCCCGGGACAACATCTCCCCTCCACTTT. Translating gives CASSPGTTSPLHF.

CDR3 bases: TGTGCCAGCAGTGCCGTGGATCGCGGTAAAGCTTTCTTT. It yields the protein CASSAVDRGKAFF. V and J are TRBV6-1 and TRBJ1-1; no clear D gene. Trimming left V 4 bases short and J 9 bases short, with 15 bases between. Germline lookup yields CDR1 MNHNS and CDR2 SASEGT. This CDR3 has 13 residues.

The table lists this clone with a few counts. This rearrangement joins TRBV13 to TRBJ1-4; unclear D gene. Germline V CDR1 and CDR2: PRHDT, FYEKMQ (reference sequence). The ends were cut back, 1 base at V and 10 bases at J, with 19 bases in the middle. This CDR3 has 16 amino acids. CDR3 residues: CASSLAATSRGGKLFF. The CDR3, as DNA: TGTGCCAGCAGCTTAGCGGCAACGTCCCGAGGAGGAAAACTGTTTTTT.

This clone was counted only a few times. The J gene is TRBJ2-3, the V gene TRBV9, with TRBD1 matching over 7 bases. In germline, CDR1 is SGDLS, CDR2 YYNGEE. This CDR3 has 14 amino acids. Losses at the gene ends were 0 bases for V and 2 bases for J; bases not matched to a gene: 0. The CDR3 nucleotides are TGTGCCAGCAGCGTAGAGGGGGCCACAGATACGCAGTATTTT. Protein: CASSVEGATDTQYF.

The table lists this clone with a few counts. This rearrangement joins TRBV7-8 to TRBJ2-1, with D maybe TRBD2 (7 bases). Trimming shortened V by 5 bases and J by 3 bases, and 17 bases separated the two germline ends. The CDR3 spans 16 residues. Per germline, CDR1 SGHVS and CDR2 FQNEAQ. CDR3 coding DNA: TGTGCCAGCAGCCGGGAAGGGGGGGCTCTCTACAATGAGCAGTTCTTC. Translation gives CASSREGGALYNEQFF.

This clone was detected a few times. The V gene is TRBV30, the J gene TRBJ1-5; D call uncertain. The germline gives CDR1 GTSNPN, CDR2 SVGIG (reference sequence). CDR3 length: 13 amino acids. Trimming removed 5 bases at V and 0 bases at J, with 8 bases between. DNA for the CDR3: TGTGCCTGGCGAGAATCTAGCAATCAGCCCCAGCATTTT. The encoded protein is CAWRESSNQPQHF.